The 21 T cell receptor beta chains below come from one sample, sequenced in a study of cytomegalovirus exposure and HLA in healthy donors. This PCR relied on a set of 60 Vbeta primers and 13 Jbeta primers. Here immunoSEQ multiplex PCR was the method, and the copy in TCRdb shows in-frame clones only, minus some. Among roughly 140,000 clones, 70% to 85% were seen once, and the ten largest hold roughly 10%. Sequenced sample: PBMCs. These receptors came from an older woman in good health and CMV-seropositive.

The rearrangement uses TRBV6-4 and TRBJ2-3, with a weak D call TRBD2 (6 bases). CDR1 and CDR2 (germline): MRHNA, SNTAGT. This CDR3 is 14 amino acids long. V was trimmed by 2 bases and J by 5 bases, leaving 11 bases between them. The CDR3 sequence: CASSDRGGQDTQYF. The CDR3 DNA sequence: TGTGCCAGCAGTGACCGTGGAGGGCAAGATACGCAGTATTTT.

The V and J genes are TRBV28 and TRBJ2-5, with 8 bases fitting TRBD1. The CDR3 is 15 residues long. Unmatched junction bases numbered 8, after V lost 3 bases and J lost 5 bases. Germline lookup yields CDR1 MDHEN and CDR2 SYDVKM. In nucleotides, the CDR3 is TGTGCCAGCAGTTTCCCCGGGACAGGCAGCGAGACCCAGTACTTC. Amino acid sequence: CASSFPGTGSETQYF.

The CDR3, as DNA: TGCGCCAGCAGTGAGTCGCGGACAGGGAACTACGAGCAGTACTTC. Translated, it gives CASSESRTGNYEQYF. The rearrangement uses TRBV10-1 and TRBJ2-7; 8 nucleotides agree with TRBD1. Germline V CDR1 and CDR2: WNHNN, SYGVQD (reference sequence). The V gene end was trimmed by 0 bases and the J gene end by 3 bases; junction bases not matched to a gene: 4. The CDR3 has 15 residues.

V usage is TRBV4-3 and J usage is TRBJ2-7; 10 positions match TRBD2. The germline V gene has CDR1 LGHNA and CDR2 YSLEER. V dropped 1 base and J dropped 2; count of bases not matched to a gene: 8. There are 17 residues in the CDR3. The CDR3 DNA reads as TGCGCCAGCAGCCAAGGGGATACAGCGGGAGGGCCCTACGAGCAGTACTTC. This gives the protein CASSQGDTAGGPYEQYF.

This clone came up a few times. V is TRBV10-3 and J is TRBJ1-5; D possibly corresponds to TRBD1 (6 bases). The CDR3 extends over 15 amino acids. Trimming removed 3 bases from V and 6 bases from J, with 15 bases in between. Germline lookup yields CDR1 ENHRY and CDR2 SYGVKD. The CDR3 bases are TGTGCCATCAGTGAAGGGGGGGCCGTGGGTCAGCCCCAGCATTTT. Encoded protein: CAISEGGAVGQPQHF.

This clone occurred once. The chain uses TRBV5-1 and TRBJ2-4; 7 bases are a match to TRBD1. V lost 0 bases and J lost 5; bases outside the gene matches: 2. Germline V CDR1 and CDR2: SGHRS, YFSETQ. The CDR3 is 14 amino acids. CDR3 sequence reads: CASSLEGAQNIQYF. The DNA for the CDR3 is TGCGCCAGCAGCTTGGAGGGGGCGCAAAACATTCAGTACTTC.

The gene calls are TRBV5-1 and TRBJ2-7, with 9 bases identical to TRBD1. CDR1 is SGHRS and CDR2 is YFSETQ in the germline V gene. The CDR3 covers 14 residues. J was trimmed by 5 bases and V by 5 bases; bases with no gene match: 8. CDR3 nucleotides: TGCGCCAGCAGGAAACAGGGGGCAGGCGACGAGCAGTACTTC. Protein sequence: CASRKQGAGDEQYF.

The J gene is TRBJ2-7, the V gene TRBV2, with D unclear. Germline V gene sequence: CDR1 SNHLY, CDR2 FYNNEI. The CDR3 spans 13 residues. Trimming took 4 bases from V and 3 from J, leaving 10 bases between them. The CDR3 here is CASSVVSSYEQYF. The CDR3 region has the DNA TGTGCCAGCAGTGTCGTATCCAGCTACGAGCAGTACTTC.

The V and J genes are TRBV28 and TRBJ1-5, with D possibly matching TRBD1 (6 bases). Germline V gene data show CDR1 as MDHEN and CDR2 as SYDVKM. The germline V and J ends were trimmed by 2 bases and 6 bases, with 17 bases remaining between them. The length of the CDR3 is 16 residues. CDR3 protein: CASSLGGRGVSQPQHF. The CDR3, as DNA: TGTGCCAGCAGTTTAGGAGGGAGGGGGGTCAGTCAGCCCCAGCATTTT. The complete variable domain, with remaining parts taken from reference TRBV28 and TRBJ1-5, reads DVKVTQSSRYLVKRTGEKVFLECVQDMDHENMFWYRQDPGLGLRLIYFSYDVKMKEKGDIPEGYSVSREKKERFSLILESASTNQTSMYLCASSLGGRGVSQPQHFGDGTRLSIL.

The rearrangement joins TRBV6-6 to TRBJ2-5; 8 bases map to TRBD1. J gave up 1 base and V 7 bases, and 5 bases lay outside the gene matches. Germline-derived CDR1 and CDR2 are MNHNY and SVGAGI (reference sequence). This CDR3 contains 14 residues. CDR3 loop: CASTLGQGQETQYF. The CDR3 nucleotides are TGTGCCAGCACCCTCGGACAGGGCCAAGAGACCCAGTACTTC.

The rearrangement uses TRBV9 and TRBJ2-5; TRBD2 agrees at 7 bases. Trimming took 0 bases from V and 4 from J; bases not matched to a gene: 6. CDR3 length equals 15 residues. The germline V gene has CDR1 SGDLS and CDR2 YYNGEE. The CDR3: CASSVGGGSGETQYF. The CDR3 DNA reads as TGTGCCAGCAGCGTAGGCGGCGGGAGTGGAGAGACCCAGTACTTC.

A single count supports this clone. The chain carries TRBV27 and TRBJ2-7; TRBD1 matches at 9 bases. J lost 2 bases, V lost 8 bases, and 4 bases had no gene match. CDR1 and CDR2 from the germline V gene are MNHEY and SMNVEV (reference sequence). The CDR3 runs 13 residues. The CDR3 protein is CASSGQGPYEQYF. CDR3 coding DNA: TGTGCCAGCTCGGGACAGGGCCCCTACGAGCAGTACTTC.

The rearrangement uses TRBV6-1 and TRBJ1-5; a possible D gene is TRBD1 (6 bases). The CDR3 is made up of 14 amino acids. Germline values: CDR1 MNHNS, CDR2 SASEGT. Between the trimmed V and J ends, which lost 6 bases and 4 bases, there was a span of 13 bases. The CDR3 region is CASRSRDINQPQHF. For the CDR3, the DNA is TGTGCCAGCAGGTCCCGGGACATAAATCAGCCCCAGCATTTT.

This clone was counted once. The rearrangement links TRBV16 to TRBJ1-1, with D perhaps TRBD1 (6 bases). The CDR3 runs 14 residues. From germline, CDR1 is KGHSY and CDR2 FQNENV. V dropped 1 base and J dropped 5 bases, with 11 bases sitting between them. CDR3 nucleotides: TGTGCCAGCAGCCAATTTGCAGGGGAAACTGAAGCTTTCTTT. It is translated as CASSQFAGETEAFF.

This clone turned up a few times. The J gene is TRBJ2-7, the V gene TRBV5-5; TRBD1 matches at 9 bases. The CDR3 has 13 residues. The ends lost 1 base at V and 6 bases at J; junction bases unmatched: 2. Germline V gene sequence: CDR1 SGHKS, CDR2 YYEKEE (reference sequence). The CDR3 DNA follows: TGTGCCAGCAGCTTGACAGGGGGCTCCGAGCAGTACTTC. Its translation is CASSLTGGSEQYF. Full variable domain (missing parts from reference TRBV5-5 and TRBJ2-7): DAGVTQSPTHLIKTRGQQVTLRCSPISGHKSVSWYQQVLGQGPQFIFQYYEKEERGRGNFPDRFSARQFPNYSSELNVNALLLGDSALYLCASSLTGGSEQYFGPGTRLTVT.

The V and J genes are TRBV27 and TRBJ2-1; TRBD2 matches 10 bases. Germline CDR1 and CDR2: MNHEY and SMNVEV (reference sequence). The V segment lost 6 bases and the J segment 10 bases; nucleotides outside the gene matches: 12. The length of the CDR3 is 15 residues. CDR3 loop: CASRFGLADASEQFF. In nucleotides, the CDR3 is TGTGCCAGCAGATTCGGACTAGCGGATGCTTCAGAGCAGTTCTTC.

The genes are TRBV4-3 and TRBJ2-5; D possibly corresponds to TRBD2 (6 bases). The CDR3 sequence is 15 residues long. Per the germline V gene, CDR1 is LGHNA and CDR2 is YSLEER. V lost 1 base to trimming and J lost 4 bases, with 13 bases between them. The CDR3 is CASSQGTAEGETQYF. The CDR3 DNA reads TGCGCCAGCAGCCAAGGAACGGCGGAGGGAGAGACCCAGTACTTC.

This clone was detected only a few times. The same CDR3 is also encoded by other DNA sequences in this sample. The J gene is TRBJ2-2, the V gene TRBV7-3; 7 bases line up with TRBD1. With V trimmed by 5 bases and J by 6 bases, 6 bases remained unmatched. This CDR3 has 14 residues. Germline V gene sequence: CDR1 SGHTA, CDR2 FQGTGA. CDR3 bases: TGTGCCAGCAGCCTCGACAGGGAAGCCGGGGAGCTGTTTTTT. Protein sequence: CASSLDREAGELFF.

V gene TRBV21-1 combines with J gene TRBJ1-1; the table's D call of TRBD1 was not tested on the DNA. TRBV21-1 is reported as a pseudogene. The CDR3 totals 14 residues. For the CDR3, the DNA is TGTGCCAGCAGCGCAGACAGGTTGAACACTGAAGCTTTCTTT. Protein: CASSADRLNTEAFF.

The chain couples TRBV27 to TRBJ2-1, with a weak D call TRBD2 (5 bases). Between the trimmed V and J ends, which lost 5 bases and 2 bases, there was a span of 10 bases. The CDR3 consists of 14 residues. Germline loops: CDR1 MNHEY, CDR2 SMNVEV (reference sequence). As DNA, the CDR3 is TGTGCCAGCAGTCTGGAGGTGACCTACAATGAGCAGTTCTTC. Protein: CASSLEVTYNEQFF.

The gene calls are TRBV7-6 and TRBJ2-1, with D possibly TRBD2 on 6 matching bases. The CDR3 consists of 14 residues. The V end lost 2 bases, the J end lost 6 bases, and 11 bases lay between the germline ends. Germline V CDR1 and CDR2: SGHVS, FNYEAQ. CDR3 in DNA: TGTGCCAGCAGCTTACTCGGGAGCCCCAATGAGCAGTTCTTC. This translates into CASSLLGSPNEQFF.